This TCR beta chain appears in the sequencing data of a study of cytomegalovirus exposure and HLA in healthy donors. The donors were members of the validation cohort comprising over 90 subjects, separate from the approximately 630-subject first cohort. Study observations and caveats: A later analysis found first-cohort TCR clusters tended to co-occur in the 100 to 150 validation repertoires. As confirmed in vitro, a few CMV-associated chains were specific for CMV antigens. 150 to 200 TCR beta chains were listed as cytomegalovirus-associated.

This clone was observed a single time. Its antigen is unknown. Trimming stripped 0 bases from V and 3 bases from J, with 11 bases between. Germline assignment: CDR1 LNHNV and CDR2 YYDKDF (reference sequence). This CDR3 spans 15 amino acids. Libraries were prepared by immunoSEQ multiplex PCR; TCRdb keeps only in-frame clonotypes and omits some of them. Here the sample spans about 130,000 clones, just under 90% being singletons. V is TRBV15 and J is TRBJ1-2; TRBD1 is a possible D gene (6 bases). Input material: PBMCs. The TCR sequence derives from a woman aged 30 to 39 in good health and CMV-seropositive. The CDR3 reads CATSRDLGQYYGYTF. For the CDR3, the DNA is TGTGCCACCAGCAGAGATCTTGGACAGTACTATGGCTACACCTTC.